This TCR beta chain was identified in a study of blood T cell repertoires in COVID-19. About the study: Some COVID-19 samples were acute and others convalescent; all came from the United States, Italy and Spain. Sources were T cells, B-cell-depleted T cells, or PBMCs; the material itself was cDNA or gDNA.

In the original processing: It was from reference gene primer amplification that nucleated cell counts were estimated. The assay was immunoSEQ multiplex PCR, and TCRdb's table has in-frame clones only and misses some. V and J calls plus clone size are reproduced from that table; the DNA served to infer D and trimming. The sample shows 35,000 to 45,000 clones, roughly 93% of them seen only once. This CDR3 has 12 amino acids. J lost 8 bases, V lost 8 bases, and 6 bases had no gene match. Germline loops: CDR1 SNHLY, CDR2 FYNNEI. This chain connects TRBV2 to TRBJ2-1; 7 positions agree with TRBD2. What was sequenced was peripheral blood. The TCR originated in a man aged 50 or older with active COVID-19. The DNA for the CDR3 is TGTGCCAGCTCCCGGACTAGTTATGAGCAGTTCTTC. Protein: CASSRTSYEQFF.